The count of the clone carrying this TCR beta chain is one. The data belong to a study of blood T cell repertoires in COVID-19. Looking at the study overall: There were acute and convalescent COVID-19 samples, and they came from the United States, Italy and Spain. T cells, B-cell-depleted T cells, or PBMCs supplied cDNA or gDNA.

V was pared by 5 bases and J by 3 bases, with 13 bases of the junction left unmatched. The CDR3 runs 18 residues. The germline gives CDR1 MDHEN, CDR2 SYDVKM. TCRdb's copy holds only in-frame clones and misses some; the assay was immunoSEQ multiplex PCR. This sample yields approximately 200,000 clones, of which 87% are seen a single time; 10% belongs to the top ten. Clinical history reported by participants formed the basis on which cohorts were assigned. This TCR derives from a man aged 18 to 35 with acute COVID-19. Sequencing was carried out using PBMCs or T cells enriched from blood (not recorded which). This chain joins TRBV28 and TRBJ1-2; 12 nucleotides match TRBD1. DNA of the CDR3: TGTGCCAGCAGTCCTATGAGGGACAGGGGGCGGGTTTACTATGGCTACACCTTC. Amino acids: CASSPMRDRGRVYYGYTF.